The 2 T cell receptor beta chains presented below share a single source sample, sequenced in a study of blood T cell repertoires in COVID-19. This table comes from immunoSEQ multiplex PCR, and its TCRdb copy is limited to in-frame clones, with some not included. In the table there are roughly 20,000 clones, roughly 91% of which are singletons. The sequenced sample was peripheral blood. The source of these receptors is a man aged 65 to 85 with active COVID-19.

This chain links TRBV5-1 with TRBJ1-2, with TRBD1 matching over 8 bases. The V gene's germline CDR1 is SGHRS and CDR2 YFSETQ. The CDR3 length is 16 residues. The J segment lost 5 bases and the V segment lost 4 bases, leaving 13 bases of the junction unmatched. The CDR3: CASSQGTGNPQYGYTF. In nucleotides, the CDR3 is TGCGCCAGCAGCCAAGGGACAGGAAATCCTCAATATGGCTACACCTTC.

This clone is classed as medium-sized. The chain employs TRBV3-1 (or the pseudogene TRBV3-2) and TRBJ1-5; 9 bases agree with TRBD1. V was clipped by 4 bases and J by 7 bases; unmatched bases: 8. Germline V gene sequence: CDR1 LGHDT, CDR2 YNNKEL (reference sequence). CDR3 size: 15 residues. The CDR3, as DNA: TGTGCCAGCAGCCCCGGGGGACAGGGTGGGCAGCCCCAGCATTTT. It codes for CASSPGGQGGQPQHF.